The 9 T cell receptor beta chains given below trace back to one sample, sequenced in a study of CD8 T cells in ankylosing spondylitis. TCRdb called the 5' RACE reads again in MiXCR, with one record for every CDR3 protein. The table lists about 270,000 distinct CDR3 sequences, 32% of them singletons. The sequenced sample consisted of blood, either unsorted or a sorted T cell fraction (not recorded which). These TCRs come from a male donor with ankylosing spondylitis or in good health (not recorded which).

The V gene is TRBV4-1, the J gene TRBJ2-7; 10 bases are a match to TRBD2. The length of the CDR3 is 17 residues. The V and J ends lost 0 bases and 3 bases, in that order; junction bases with no gene match: 8. CDR1 is MGHRA, CDR2 YSYEKL, per germline. CDR3 amino acids: CASSQEVERGGGYEQYF. Here the CDR3 DNA reads TGCGCCAGCAGCCAAGAAGTCGAGCGGGGGGGCGGCTACGAGCAGTACTTC.

This clonotype was seen more than once but under ten times. The chain uses TRBV20-1 and TRBJ2-1, with D possibly TRBD2 on 6 matching bases. CDR3 length: 14 amino acids. The germline V and J ends were trimmed by 5 bases and 0 bases, with 11 bases remaining between them. Germline V gives CDR1 DFQATT, CDR2 SNEGSKA (reference sequence). CDR3 nucleotides: TGCAGTGCTTTAGCGGCGAGCTCCTACAATGAGCAGTTCTTC. It is translated as CSALAASSYNEQFF.

The J gene is TRBJ2-3, the V gene TRBV20-1; D might be TRBD2 (5 bases). Germline values: CDR1 DFQATT, CDR2 SNEGSKA (reference sequence). The CDR3 length is 16 residues. V lost 0 bases, J lost 4 bases, and 17 bases lay in between. This CDR3 is CSARDTGLGGADTQYF. Here the CDR3 DNA reads TGCAGTGCTAGAGATACCGGTCTCGGAGGTGCAGATACGCAGTATTTT.

This clonotype turned up a few times. V gene TRBV7-9 combines with J gene TRBJ2-7; D is undetermined. V dropped 2 bases and J dropped 5 bases, with 10 bases sitting between them. The CDR3 extends over 13 amino acids. Germline V gives CDR1 SEHNR, CDR2 FQNEAQ (reference sequence). Written as DNA, the CDR3 is TGTGCCAGCAGCTTACCCGGGCCGGACGAGCAGTACTTC. This gives the protein CASSLPGPDEQYF.

The chain links TRBV10-3 to TRBJ2-1, with 10 bases aligning to TRBD2. Germline V gene data show CDR1 as ENHRY and CDR2 as SYGVKD. The CDR3 sequence is 14 residues long. V lost 6 bases and J lost 6; bases outside the gene matches: 5. The CDR3 region is CAIRSGGAGNEQFF. The CDR3 DNA reads TGTGCCATCAGGAGCGGGGGGGCGGGCAATGAGCAGTTCTTC.

This rearrangement joins TRBV11-2 to TRBJ2-3; D gene unclear. The CDR3 length is 17 residues. Germline V lookup: CDR1 SGHAT, CDR2 FQNNGV. Trimming left V 5 bases short and J 0 bases short, with 18 bases between. The CDR3 loop is CASSPRFALTSTDTQYF. CDR3 DNA sequence: TGTGCCAGCAGCCCCCGGTTCGCCCTTACTAGCACAGATACGCAGTATTTT.

This clonotype has more than one count but fewer than ten. The chain carries TRBV29-1 and TRBJ1-2; tentatively, D is TRBD1 (5 bases). Per germline, CDR1 SQVTM and CDR2 ANQGSEA. The CDR3 length is 12 residues. Trimming stripped 4 bases from V and 6 bases from J, with 12 bases between. The DNA for the CDR3 is TGCAGCGTTGTTGCCGGGGGTCATGGCTACACCTTC. It yields the protein CSVVAGGHGYTF.

V and J are TRBV5-1 and TRBJ2-5; 8 bases are a match to TRBD1. The CDR3 extends over 15 amino acids. Germline CDR1 is SGHRS and CDR2 is YFSETQ. Losses at the gene ends were 1 base for V and 1 base for J; bases not matched to a gene: 3. The CDR3 DNA reads as TGCGCCAGCAGCTTGCCCACAGGGGGCCAAGAGACCCAGTACTTC. Translation: CASSLPTGGQETQYF.

This rearrangement joins TRBV29-1 to TRBJ2-5, with unresolved D. V was cut by 6 bases and J by 4 bases, with 18 bases left in between. Germline V gives CDR1 SQVTM, CDR2 ANQGSEA. The CDR3 sequence is 14 residues long. Here the CDR3 DNA reads TGCAGCGTGGCCCCGGCCCTTCGGAGAGAGACCCAGTACTTC. It specifies CSVAPALRRETQYF.